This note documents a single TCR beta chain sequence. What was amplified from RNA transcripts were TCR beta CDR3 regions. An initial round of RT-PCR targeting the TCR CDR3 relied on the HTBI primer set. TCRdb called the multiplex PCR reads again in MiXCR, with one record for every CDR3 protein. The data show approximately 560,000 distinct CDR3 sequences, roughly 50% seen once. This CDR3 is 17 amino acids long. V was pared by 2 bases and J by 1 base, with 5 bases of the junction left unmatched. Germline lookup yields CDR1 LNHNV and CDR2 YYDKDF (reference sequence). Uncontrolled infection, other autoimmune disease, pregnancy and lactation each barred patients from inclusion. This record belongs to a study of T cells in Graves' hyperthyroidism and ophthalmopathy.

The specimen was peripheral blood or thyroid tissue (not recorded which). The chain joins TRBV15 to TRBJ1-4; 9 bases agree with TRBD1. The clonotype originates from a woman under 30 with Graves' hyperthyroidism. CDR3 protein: CATSRTGQGRTNEKLFF. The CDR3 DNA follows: TGTGCCACCAGCAGAACTGGACAGGGGAGAACTAATGAAAAACTGTTTTTT.